These 10 T cell receptor beta chains share one sample of origin, sequenced in a study of T-cell reconstitution after alpha-beta-depleted transplantation in children. Unique molecular identifiers featured in how the TCRbeta library was prepared. Using its own MiXCR run on the PCR reads, TCRdb lists one record per CDR3 protein. This sample has under 350,000 distinct CDR3 sequences, with more than 9% found just once. The sequencing here drew on PBMCs from the stem cell graft donor, taken from the stem cell graft. The receptors were sampled from a human donor who donated a stem cell graft to a child with SCID.

The V gene is TRBV3-1, the J gene TRBJ2-7; perhaps TRBD2 as D (6 bases). The CDR3 is 14 residues long. Germline V CDR1 and CDR2: LGHDT, YNNKEL (reference sequence). V was shortened by 6 bases and J by 3 bases, with 15 bases between the two germline ends. The CDR3 here is CASSKQAGRYEQYF. DNA of the CDR3: TGTGCCAGCAGTAAACAGGCGGGGCGCTACGAGCAGTACTTC.

This clonotype was seen a few times. The V gene is TRBV20-1, the J gene TRBJ1-1, with D maybe TRBD1 (5 bases). Per germline, CDR1 DFQATT and CDR2 SNEGSKA (reference sequence). The CDR3 spans 14 residues. Trimming took off 0 bases at V and 6 bases at J, with 14 bases between the two ends. The CDR3 region is CSARDLAPGAEAFF. The CDR3 DNA sequence: TGCAGTGCTAGAGATTTGGCGCCGGGGGCTGAAGCTTTCTTT.

This clonotype came up a few times. The gene calls are TRBV5-6 and TRBJ2-3, with 9 bases lining up with TRBD1. This CDR3 spans 15 amino acids. Looked up from germline, CDR1 is SGHDT and CDR2 is YYEEEE. Unmatched junction bases numbered 2, after V lost 3 bases and J lost 0 bases. CDR3 sequence reads: CASSSDRGSTDTQYF. The CDR3 nucleotides read TGTGCCAGCAGCTCAGACAGGGGGAGCACAGATACGCAGTATTTT.

This clonotype came up a few times. The chain carries TRBV10-3 and TRBJ2-1, with 10 bases that match TRBD2. The CDR3 sequence is 14 residues long. V dropped 5 bases and J dropped 6; count of bases not matched to a gene: 4. CDR1 ENHRY and CDR2 SYGVKD come from the germline V gene. Written as DNA, the CDR3 is TGTGCCATCAGTAGCGGGGGGGTAAGCAATGAGCAGTTCTTC. The encoded protein is CAISSGGVSNEQFF.

This clonotype was seen only a few times. The J gene is TRBJ2-7, the V gene TRBV5-1; 7 bases agree with TRBD2. The V gene end was trimmed by 4 bases and the J gene end by 5 bases; junction bases not matched to a gene: 12. CDR3 length equals 15 residues. Per germline, CDR1 SGHRS and CDR2 YFSETQ. CDR3 in DNA: TGCGCCAGCAGCCCTCGGGGGGAAGTTTCCAACGAGCAGTACTTC. Protein product: CASSPRGEVSNEQYF.

The gene calls are TRBV20-1 and TRBJ2-5, with TRBD2 matching over 11 bases. Germline CDR1 and CDR2: DFQATT and SNEGSKA (reference sequence). The CDR3 loop spans 16 amino acids. Trimming took 2 bases from V and 0 from J; bases not matched to a gene: 5. In nucleotides, the CDR3 is TGCAGTGCTAGATCCATAGCGGGGGGGTACCAAGAGACCCAGTACTTC. Its protein product is CSARSIAGGYQETQYF.

In its sample, this clonotype was seen a few times. CDR3 sequence reads: CASSLDNNYGYTF. The CDR3 coding sequence is TGCGCCAGCAGCTTAGACAATAACTATGGCTACACCTTC. J is TRBJ1-2 and V is TRBV5-1; no clear D. Germline V gives CDR1 SGHRS, CDR2 YFSETQ. Trimming took 2 bases from V and 1 from J, leaving 6 bases between them. The CDR3 runs to 13 residues.

The chain joins TRBV20-1 to TRBJ2-3; TRBD1 agrees at 11 bases. Losses at the gene ends were 2 bases for V and 5 bases for J; bases not matched to a gene: 6. The CDR3 runs to 15 residues. CDR1 and CDR2 from the germline V gene are DFQATT and SNEGSKA (reference sequence). The CDR3 sequence is CSARLLDRGRDTQYF. As DNA, the CDR3 is TGCAGTGCTAGATTGTTGGACAGGGGGCGAGATACGCAGTATTTT.

This clonotype was found many times. J is TRBJ1-1 and V is TRBV12-3 or TRBV12-4, with no clear D. With 11 bases removed from V and 0 bases from J, the gap between germline ends came to 13 bases. The CDR3 totals 13 residues. The CDR3 nucleotides are TGTGCCGGGAGGACTGCCGTGAACACTGAAGCTTTCTTT. Translation: CAGRTAVNTEAFF.

The chain carries TRBV12-3 or TRBV12-4 and TRBJ2-7, with D perhaps being TRBD1 or TRBD2 (5 bases each). V gave up 6 bases and J gave up 0 bases, with 9 bases separating them. The CDR3 consists of 13 residues. The CDR3, as DNA: TGTGCCAGCAGGGGGGAAATCTCCTACGAGCAGTACTTC. Its protein product is CASRGEISYEQYF.